These 24 T cell receptor beta chains share one sample of origin, sequenced in a study of PD-1 and CTLA-4 blockade in melanoma. This table comes from immunoSEQ multiplex PCR, and its TCRdb copy is limited to in-frame clones, with some not included. The sample shows roughly 30,000 clones, about 89% of them seen only once. The sample here was CD8+ T cells from peripheral blood, taken before anti-PD-1 treatment. The receptors come from a human donor with melanoma.

This sequence joins TRBV4-1 and TRBJ2-7, with 8 bases aligning to TRBD2. After removal of 1 base from V and 3 bases from J, the junction contained 5 bases not matched to a gene. Germline V gene sequence: CDR1 MGHRA, CDR2 YSYEKL. This CDR3 spans 15 amino acids. The DNA for the CDR3 is TGCGCCAGCAGCCAAGTAGTAGCGGGGCACTACGAGCAGTACTTC. Encoded protein: CASSQVVAGHYEQYF.

This clone was counted a single time. The chain carries TRBV5-1 and TRBJ2-7; 8 positions agree with TRBD1. Germline CDR1 and CDR2: SGHRS and YFSETQ. The CDR3 has 16 amino acids. V gave up 2 bases and J gave up 1 base; unmatched junction bases: 8. CDR3 residues: CASSFTPGTGSYEQYF. In nucleotides, the CDR3 is TGCGCCAGCAGCTTTACTCCCGGGACAGGATCCTACGAGCAGTACTTC.

The chain uses TRBV7-9 and TRBJ1-1, with 9 bases lining up with TRBD1. With V trimmed by 5 bases and J by 5 bases, 3 bases remained unmatched. The germline V gene has CDR1 SEHNR and CDR2 FQNEAQ (reference sequence). CDR3 length equals 13 residues. This chain's CDR3 is CASSTGQGTEAFF. The CDR3 DNA follows: TGTGCCAGCAGCACCGGACAGGGGACTGAAGCTTTCTTT.

This chain uses TRBV9 with TRBJ1-1; D may be TRBD1 (5 bases). The CDR3 runs to 13 residues. V was clipped by 0 bases and J by 7 bases, with 10 bases between them. Per germline, CDR1 SGDLS and CDR2 YYNGEE. CDR3 coding DNA: TGTGCCAGCAGCGTAGGATGGGGCAGTGAAGCTTTCTTT. Translating gives CASSVGWGSEAFF. Full variable domain (missing parts from reference TRBV9 and TRBJ1-1): DSGVTQTPKHLITATGQRVTLRCSPRSGDLSVYWYQQSLDQGLQFLIQYYNGEERAKGNILERFSAQQFPDLHSELNLSSLELGDSALYFCASSVGWGSEAFFGQGTRLTVV.

V is TRBV5-4 and J is TRBJ2-2, with a tentative D call TRBD1 (6 bases). The CDR3 has 16 amino acids. Germline CDR1 is SGHNT and CDR2 is YYREEE (reference sequence). The V gene lost 7 bases and the J gene lost 1 base, with 17 bases spanning the gap. CDR3 in amino acids: CASRPLGTQNTGELFF. The CDR3 DNA is TGTGCCAGCCGACCCCTAGGGACACAGAACACCGGGGAGCTGTTTTTT. Together with reference TRBV5-4 and TRBJ2-2, the CDR3 gives the full variable domain: ETGVTQSPTHLIKTRGQQVTLRCSSQSGHNTVSWYQQALGQGPQFIFQYYREEENGRGNFPPRFSGLQFPNYSSELNVNALELDDSALYLCASRPLGTQNTGELFFGEGSRLTVL.

The chain joins TRBV27 to TRBJ2-1, with D perhaps TRBD1 (7 bases). CDR3 length: 14 amino acids. Deletions cut 6 bases from V and 8 bases from J, with 17 bases between. CDR1 is MNHEY, CDR2 SMNVEV, per germline (reference sequence). The CDR3 nucleotides read TGTGCCAGCAGAAGGAGGGGGCGCATCTATGAGCAGTTCTTC. It yields the protein CASRRRGRIYEQFF.

This rearrangement joins TRBV15 to TRBJ2-4; possibly TRBD1 or TRBD2 for D (5 bases each). V lost 0 bases to trimming and J lost 9 bases, with 12 bases between them. Per germline, CDR1 LNHNV and CDR2 YYDKDF (reference sequence). The CDR3 is 14 amino acids. CDR3 region: CATSRDTSGGIQYF. The CDR3, as DNA: TGTGCCACCAGCAGAGATACTAGTGGGGGCATTCAGTACTTC.

This rearrangement joins TRBV27 to TRBJ1-2; unclear D gene. Germline CDR1 MNHEY, CDR2 SMNVEV (reference sequence). Deletions cut 2 bases from V and 3 bases from J, with 10 bases between. This CDR3 is 14 amino acids long. The CDR3 bases are TGTGCCAGCAGTTTAGACGGGAAACACTATGGCTACACCTTC. Protein sequence: CASSLDGKHYGYTF.

The rearrangement joins TRBV6-5 to TRBJ2-7, with 12 nucleotides matching TRBD2. The germline V gene has CDR1 MNHEY and CDR2 SVGAGI. The V gene end was trimmed by 0 bases and the J gene end by 6 bases; junction bases not matched to a gene: 6. CDR3 length equals 16 residues. CDR3 nucleotides: TGTGCCAGCAGTTACTCGACTGGACTAGCGGGACTCGAGCAGTACTTC. Its protein is CASSYSTGLAGLEQYF.

In its sample, this clone was seen a few times. The J gene is TRBJ1-1, the V gene TRBV2; a possible D gene is TRBD1 (6 bases). The CDR3 loop spans 14 amino acids. In germline, CDR1 is SNHLY, CDR2 FYNNEI. With 4 bases removed from V and 11 bases from J, the gap between germline ends came to 20 bases. CDR3: CASSVGAGGLEAFF. The CDR3 DNA sequence: TGTGCCAGCAGTGTTGGTGCCGGGGGCCTTGAGGCTTTCTTT. The entire variable domain, with the rest obtained from reference TRBV2 and TRBJ1-1, is as follows: EPEVTQTPSHQVTQMGQEVILRCVPISNHLYFYWYRQILGQKVEFLVSFYNNEISEKSEIFDDQFSVERPDGSNFTLKIRSTKLEDSAMYFCASSVGAGGLEAFFGQGTRLTVV.

This chain uses TRBV4-1 with TRBJ2-7; the match to TRBD2 covers 7 bases. Germline CDR1 MGHRA, CDR2 YSYEKL. V was clipped by 4 bases and J by 5 bases; unmatched bases: 11. This CDR3 is built from 15 residues. The CDR3 is CASSLSGARGDEQYF. The CDR3 DNA follows: TGCGCCAGCAGCCTAAGCGGTGCCCGGGGGGACGAGCAGTACTTC.

The V and J genes are TRBV19 and TRBJ2-7, with 12 bases fitting TRBD2. CDR3 length: 14 residues. V shed 5 bases and J 5 bases; nucleotides not matched to a gene: 4. Germline V gene data show CDR1 as LNHDA and CDR2 as SQIVND (reference sequence). CDR3 residues: CASSVGLAGNEQYF. As DNA, the CDR3 is TGTGCCAGTAGTGTGGGACTAGCGGGCAACGAGCAGTACTTC.

The chain links TRBV10-2 to TRBJ1-1, with TRBD1 as a possible D gene (6 bases). V was cut by 6 bases and J by 0 bases, with 8 bases left in between. The germline V gene has CDR1 WSHSY and CDR2 SAAADI. This CDR3 has 13 amino acids. CDR3 coding DNA: TGCGCCAGCAGACAGGGCATGAACACTGAAGCTTTCTTT. Translation: CASRQGMNTEAFF.

The chain is built from TRBV7-3 and TRBJ1-5; TRBD1 aligns across 9 bases. CDR3 size: 17 residues. Germline V gene data show CDR1 as SGHTA and CDR2 as FQGTGA. V trimming: 3 bases; J trimming: 2 bases; junction bases outside the gene matches: 8. CDR3: CASSFPLRDRGNQPQHF. CDR3 coding DNA: TGTGCCAGCAGCTTCCCCCTCCGGGACAGGGGCAATCAGCCCCAGCATTTT.

The chain uses TRBV12-5 and TRBJ2-4, with 12 positions matching TRBD1. Germline V gene sequence: CDR1 LGHNT, CDR2 FRNRAP. This CDR3 is built from 19 residues. With 5 bases clipped from V and 3 bases from J, the junction kept 14 bases outside the gene matches. The chain's CDR3 is CASGRDRGHAPVVKNIQYF. The CDR3, as DNA: TGTGCTAGTGGTAGGGACAGGGGGCACGCTCCGGTGGTCAAAAACATTCAGTACTTC.

V and J are TRBV5-6 and TRBJ1-4; 8 bases fit TRBD1. The CDR3 length is 16 residues. Germline-derived CDR1 and CDR2 are SGHDT and YYEEEE. Trimming cost V 0 bases and J 1 base; bases outside gene matches: 2. The CDR3 DNA reads TGTGCCAGCAGCTTGGCAGGGGGCATAACTAATGAAAAACTGTTTTTT. It translates to CASSLAGGITNEKLFF.

The chain links TRBV7-9 to TRBJ1-1; a weak D match, TRBD1 (5 bases). From germline, CDR1 is SEHNR and CDR2 FQNEAQ (reference sequence). Trimming took 5 bases from V and 4 from J, leaving 11 bases between them. CDR3 size: 13 residues. The CDR3 sequence: CASSPAGGTEAFF. In DNA form, the CDR3 reads TGTGCCAGCAGCCCGGCTGGGGGCACTGAAGCTTTCTTT.

This chain uses TRBV6-5 with TRBJ2-5; D unresolved. V was cut by 6 bases and J by 5 bases, with 7 bases left in between. The V gene's germline CDR1 is MNHEY and CDR2 SVGAGI. The CDR3 runs to 11 residues. CDR3 loop: CASSLGETQYF. The DNA of the CDR3 is TGTGCCAGCAGCCTTGGGGAGACCCAGTACTTC.

The rearrangement links TRBV6-6 to TRBJ1-1, with D unresolved. The germline V gene has CDR1 MNHNY and CDR2 SVGAGI (reference sequence). V lost 0 bases to trimming and J lost 0 bases, with 8 bases between them. This CDR3 has 15 amino acids. Written as DNA, the CDR3 is TGTGCCAGCAGTTACTCGTTTACGGTGAACACTGAAGCTTTCTTT. Translated, it gives CASSYSFTVNTEAFF.

This rearrangement joins TRBV30 to TRBJ1-5, with TRBD1 matching over 7 bases. Germline trimming cut 8 bases from V and 7 bases from J; bases unmatched to any gene: 11. This CDR3 spans 13 amino acids. Germline V lookup: CDR1 GTSNPN, CDR2 SVGIG (reference sequence). CDR3 in amino acids: CAMIGGEGQPQHF. The CDR3 nucleotides read TGTGCCATGATAGGGGGCGAAGGGCAGCCCCAGCATTTT.

The chain employs TRBV4-2 and TRBJ2-4; 11 bases map to TRBD2. V shed 0 bases, J shed 3 bases, and the junction held 1 base outside the gene matches. CDR3 length: 16 amino acids. Germline assignment: CDR1 LGHNA and CDR2 YNFKEQ. The CDR3 DNA sequence: TGTGCCAGCAGCCAAGAAGGGACTAGCGGCAAAAACATTCAGTACTTC. Amino acid sequence: CASSQEGTSGKNIQYF.

The J gene is TRBJ2-2, the V gene TRBV7-9, with 8 nucleotides matching TRBD1. Germline V gives CDR1 SEHNR, CDR2 FQNEAQ (reference sequence). The junction had 5 bases not matched to a gene; V was cut back by 2 bases and J by 3 bases. The CDR3 is made up of 16 amino acids. The chain's CDR3 is CASSLLVTGDTGELFF. In nucleotides, the CDR3 is TGTGCCAGCAGCTTACTCGTGACAGGGGACACCGGGGAGCTGTTTTTT.

The CDR3 loop reads CASSLGTQKQFF. The CDR3 DNA reads as TGTGCCAGCAGCTTAGGGACCCAAAAGCAGTTCTTC. The V gene is TRBV7-9, the J gene TRBJ2-1, with D unresolved. The CDR3 has 12 residues. Germline V gives CDR1 SEHNR, CDR2 FQNEAQ (reference sequence). Trimming removed 1 base from V and 11 bases from J, with 9 bases in between.

The rearrangement uses TRBV5-1 and TRBJ1-5; 10 bases fit TRBD1. The CDR3 sequence is 15 residues long. V shed 5 bases, J shed 5 bases, and the junction held 7 bases outside the gene matches. Germline CDR1 SGHRS, CDR2 YFSETQ. CDR3: CASSPGTGVHQPQHF. As DNA, the CDR3 is TGCGCCAGCAGTCCCGGGACAGGGGTGCATCAGCCCCAGCATTTT.